This entry features one TCR beta chain sequence. The sample originates from a study of CD8+ T cells in alopecia areata. Study context: Administration of oral tofacitinib to treated patients was at 5 to 10 mg twice daily.

TCR sequencing used cDNA made by reverse transcription of extracted RNA. Generated by immunoSEQ multiplex PCR, the TCRdb table keeps only in-frame clones and is missing some. The profile covers roughly 170,000 clones, with 50% to 70% appearing a single time and roughly 15% taken by the ten largest. CDR3 length: 16 residues. The V gene's germline CDR1 is SGHDT and CDR2 YYEEEE. The junction had 13 bases not matched to a gene; V was cut back by 4 bases and J by 3 bases. Alopecia areata patients gave lesional scalp punch biopsies and peripheral blood samples. Sequenced material: CD4+ T cells sorted from blood, taken at week 0. The source of this sequence is a human donor with alopecia areata. The genes are TRBV5-6 and TRBJ2-7; 7 positions agree with TRBD2. CDR3 loop: CASSLFGGSRGYEQYF. The CDR3 coding sequence is TGTGCCAGCAGCCTATTCGGGGGGAGCCGAGGCTACGAGCAGTACTTC. Drawing the rest from reference TRBV5-6 and TRBJ2-7, the complete variable domain is DAGVTQSPTHLIKTRGQQVTLRCSPKSGHDTVSWYQQALGQGPQFIFQYYEEEERQRGNFPDRFSGHQFPNYSSELNVNALLLGDSALYLCASSLFGGSRGYEQYFGPGTRLTVT.